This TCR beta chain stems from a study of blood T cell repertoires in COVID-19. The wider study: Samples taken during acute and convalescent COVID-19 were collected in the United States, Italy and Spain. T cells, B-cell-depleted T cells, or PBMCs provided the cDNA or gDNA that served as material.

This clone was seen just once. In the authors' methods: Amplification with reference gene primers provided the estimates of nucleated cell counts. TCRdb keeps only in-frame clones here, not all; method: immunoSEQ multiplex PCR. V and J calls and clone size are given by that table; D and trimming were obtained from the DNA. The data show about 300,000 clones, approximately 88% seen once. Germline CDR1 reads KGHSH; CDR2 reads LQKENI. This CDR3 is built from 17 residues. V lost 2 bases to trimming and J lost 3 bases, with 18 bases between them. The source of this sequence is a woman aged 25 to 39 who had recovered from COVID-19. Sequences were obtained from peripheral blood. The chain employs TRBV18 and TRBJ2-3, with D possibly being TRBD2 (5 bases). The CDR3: CASSPMEVRSITDTQYF. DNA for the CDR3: TGTGCCAGCTCACCAATGGAGGTTCGTAGTATAACAGATACGCAGTATTTT.